These T cell receptor beta chains were read from a single sample in a study of blood T cells in healthy people across ages. MiXCR was run by TCRdb on the 5' RACE reads, yielding one entry per CDR3 protein. The data show roughly 570,000 distinct CDR3 sequences, roughly 29% seen once. Sequenced: blood. These receptors were obtained from a woman in her 70s in good health. CDR3s include the opening cysteine and the closing phenylalanine or tryptophan. A D gene is named only where the DNA matches it firmly. Clone size is not always given. Where it is, it says once, few, many or a class for expanded clones.

CDR3 length | J gene | D gene | V gene | clone size | CDR3 protein | CDR3 DNA
16 | TRBJ1-4 | TRBD1 | TRBV15 | few | CATSRDPGQGGEKLFF | TGTGCCACCAGCAGAGATCCGGGACAGGGTGGCGAAAAACTGTTTTTT
15 | TRBJ2-1 | TRBD2 | TRBV7-9 | few | CASSSLAGGPNEQFF | TGTGCCAGCAGCTCATTAGCGGGGGGGCCCAATGAGCAGTTCTTC
13 | TRBJ1-1 | - | TRBV7-3 | - | CASSVGFNTEAFF | TGTGCCAGCAGCGTTGGGTTTAACACTGAAGCTTTCTTT
15 | TRBJ2-7 | - | TRBV6-5 | few | CASSFYIGERYEQYF | TGTGCCAGCAGTTTCTACATTGGGGAACGCTACGAGCAGTACTTC
17 | TRBJ1-3 | - | TRBV4-1 | - | CASRAEASGISGNTIYF | TGCGCCAGCAGGGCTGAGGCCAGTGGAATCTCTGGAAACACCATATATTTT
14 | TRBJ2-4 | TRBD2 | TRBV2 | - | CASSEGTSKNIQYF | TGTGCCAGCAGTGAGGGGACTAGTAAAAACATTCAGTACTTC
14 | TRBJ2-4 | - | TRBV27 | many | CASTQTSGKNIQYF | TGTGCCAGCACTCAGACTAGTGGCAAAAACATTCAGTACTTC
15 | TRBJ2-7 | - | TRBV5-6 | - | CASSFGAAPTYEQYF | TGTGCCAGCAGCTTTGGGGCAGCACCTACTTACGAGCAGTACTTC
16 | TRBJ1-1 | TRBD1 | TRBV12-5 | - | CASGLPGQGMNTEAFF | TGTGCTAGTGGTTTGCCCGGACAGGGGATGAACACTGAAGCTTTCTTT
18 | TRBJ2-6 | - | TRBV11-2 | few | CASSLEGALTSGANVLTF | TGTGCCAGCAGCTTAGAGGGGGCGCTAACCTCTGGGGCCAACGTCCTGACTTTC
13 | TRBJ1-1 | TRBD1 | TRBV7-2 | few | CASSSSQGATHNF | TGTGCCAGCAGCTCCAGCCAGGGGGCGACCCACAACTTT
16 | TRBJ1-1 | TRBD1 | TRBV20-1 | few | CSARGGSGTVNTEAFF | TGCAGTGCTAGAGGTGGATCCGGGACAGTGAACACTGAAGCTTTCTTT
16 | TRBJ2-5 | TRBD2 | TRBV7-2 | many | CASSLELAGAHRAQYF | TGTGCCAGCAGCTTAGAACTAGCGGGGGCGCATAGGGCCCAGTACTTC
14 | TRBJ1-2 | - | TRBV12-3/TRBV12-4 | - | CASSLLQDYYGYTF | TGTGCCAGCAGTTTATTGCAGGACTACTATGGCTACACCTTC
13 | TRBJ1-5 | - | TRBV6-1 | - | CASSPTTDQPQHF | TGTGCCAGCAGCCCAACGACTGATCAGCCCCAGCATTTT
13 | TRBJ1-1 | - | TRBV10-3 | - | CAITGGWGEEAFF | TGTGCCATCACCGGCGGATGGGGCGAGGAGGCTTTCTTT
13 | TRBJ1-5 | - | TRBV12-5 | - | CASAGMSNQPQHF | TGTGCTAGCGCGGGAATGAGCAATCAGCCCCAGCATTTT
13 | TRBJ1-2 | - | TRBV29-1 | once | CSVVSPLNYGYTF | TGCAGCGTTGTCTCACCTCTTAACTATGGCTACACCTTC
16 | TRBJ1-6 | - | TRBV9 | - | CASSVGVDSYNSPLHF | TGTGCCAGCAGCGTAGGAGTCGACAGTTATAATTCACCCCTCCACTTT
12 | TRBJ2-5 | - | TRBV20-1 | many | CSATQQQETQYF | TGCAGTGCCACGCAGCAACAAGAGACCCAGTACTTC
15 | TRBJ2-3 | - | TRBV5-1 | - | CASSGYLALTDTQYF | TGCGCCAGCAGCGGTTACTTGGCGCTCACAGATACGCAGTATTTT
16 | TRBJ2-1 | TRBD2 | TRBV15 | - | CATSRRTSGTYNEQFF | TGTGCCACCAGCAGGAGGACTAGCGGGACCTACAATGAGCAGTTCTTC
15 | TRBJ1-4 | - | TRBV4-2 | - | CASSQDSGANEKLFF | TGTGCCAGCAGCCAAGATAGTGGGGCTAATGAAAAACTGTTTTTT
14 | TRBJ1-5 | - | TRBV7-9 | - | CASSSSGISQPQHF | TGTGCCAGCAGCTCAAGCGGGATTAGTCAGCCCCAGCATTTT
14 | TRBJ1-2 | - | TRBV7-9 | few | CASRKTGSDYGYTF | TGTGCCAGTAGGAAGACAGGTAGCGACTATGGCTACACCTTC
14 | TRBJ2-2 | TRBD2 | TRBV29-1 | few | CSVQRLARAGELFF | TGCAGCGTGCAGAGACTAGCGAGGGCCGGGGAGCTGTTTTTT
15 | TRBJ2-7 | TRBD1 | TRBV20-1 | - | CSARPGTGGSYEQYF | TGCAGTGCTAGACCTGGGACAGGGGGCTCCTACGAGCAGTACTTC
12 | TRBJ1-2 | TRBD1 | TRBV7-2 | - | CASSRSWDRLAF | TGTGCCAGCAGCCGCTCCTGGGACAGGTTGGCCTTC
17 | TRBJ1-3 | TRBD1 | TRBV5-1 | few | CASSFGQTGGRGNTIYF | TGCGCCAGCAGCTTTGGACAGACAGGGGGCCGCGGAAACACCATATATTTT
18 | TRBJ1-2 | - | TRBV5-1 | - | CASSSWKLYRPSRYGYTF | TGCGCCAGCAGCTCGTGGAAGTTGTATCGGCCGTCTCGCTATGGCTACACCTTC
13 | TRBJ1-2 | - | TRBV21-1 | few | CASSKTGGNGYTF | TGTGCCAGCAGCAAGACAGGTGGAAATGGCTACACCTTC
13 | TRBJ1-1 | - | TRBV20-1 | - | CSARDLPNTEAFF | TGCAGTGCTAGAGATCTCCCCAACACTGAAGCTTTCTTT
15 | TRBJ1-1 | - | TRBV5-1 | few | CASRQTLQLNTEAFF | TGCGCCAGCAGACAAACGCTACAGCTTAACACTGAAGCTTTCTTT
16 | TRBJ2-5 | - | TRBV9 | many | CASSRGGQFAGETQYF | TGTGCCAGCAGTCGCGGGGGCCAGTTTGCGGGAGAGACCCAGTACTTC
18 | TRBJ2-6 | TRBD1 | TRBV6-1 | - | CASSGGTGLLSGANVLTF | TGTGCCAGCAGTGGAGGGACAGGTCTCCTCTCTGGGGCCAACGTCCTGACTTTC
16 | TRBJ1-4 | - | TRBV4-1 | - | CASSPLPRRGNEKLFF | TGCGCCAGCAGTCCTCTTCCAAGGAGGGGGAATGAAAAACTGTTTTTT
15 | TRBJ1-2 | - | TRBV11-3 | few | CASSLQQRAKDGYTF | TGTGCCAGCAGCTTACAACAGCGGGCGAAGGATGGCTACACCTTC
15 | TRBJ2-7 | TRBD1 | TRBV7-3 | - | CASSPNRGMSNEQYF | TGTGCCAGCAGCCCAAACAGGGGTATGAGCAACGAGCAGTACTTC
18 | TRBJ2-4 | TRBD2 | TRBV20-1 | few | CSTQTGTSGGAGKNIQYF | TGCAGTACACAAACCGGGACTAGCGGGGGGGCCGGCAAAAACATTCAGTACTTC
16 | TRBJ2-3 | - | TRBV7-9 | - | CASSLQGGVNTDTQYF | TGTGCCAGCAGCCTCCAGGGCGGGGTGAACACAGATACGCAGTATTTT